The T cell receptor beta chain described here comes from a study of T cells in Graves' hyperthyroidism and ophthalmopathy. Study as a whole: Peripheral blood was taken when the disease was first diagnosed, before any treatment began.

Overall study results and limits: Blood also held most thyroid clonotypes expanded beyond 0.001.

TCR beta CDR3 regions were amplified from RNA. With the HTBI primer set, the TCR CDR3 went through a first round of RT-PCR. TCRdb recomputed calls from the multiplex PCR reads with MiXCR, one row per CDR3 protein. Of about 560,000 distinct CDR3 sequences in the sample, roughly 14% were seen once. At least ten counts were recorded for this clonotype. The target antigen is unknown. CDR1 SGHTA and CDR2 FQGNSA come from the germline V gene. CDR3 length equals 15 residues. V gave up 1 base and J gave up 4 bases, with 12 bases separating them. V usage is TRBV7-2 and J usage is TRBJ2-3; D possibly matches TRBD1 or TRBD2 (6 bases each). What was sequenced was blood. The receptor comes from a woman under 40 with Graves' hyperthyroidism. CDR3 bases: TGTGCCAGCAGCTTAGTCGGTAGGGGGGCAGATACGCAGTATTTT. Translation: CASSLVGRGADTQYF.